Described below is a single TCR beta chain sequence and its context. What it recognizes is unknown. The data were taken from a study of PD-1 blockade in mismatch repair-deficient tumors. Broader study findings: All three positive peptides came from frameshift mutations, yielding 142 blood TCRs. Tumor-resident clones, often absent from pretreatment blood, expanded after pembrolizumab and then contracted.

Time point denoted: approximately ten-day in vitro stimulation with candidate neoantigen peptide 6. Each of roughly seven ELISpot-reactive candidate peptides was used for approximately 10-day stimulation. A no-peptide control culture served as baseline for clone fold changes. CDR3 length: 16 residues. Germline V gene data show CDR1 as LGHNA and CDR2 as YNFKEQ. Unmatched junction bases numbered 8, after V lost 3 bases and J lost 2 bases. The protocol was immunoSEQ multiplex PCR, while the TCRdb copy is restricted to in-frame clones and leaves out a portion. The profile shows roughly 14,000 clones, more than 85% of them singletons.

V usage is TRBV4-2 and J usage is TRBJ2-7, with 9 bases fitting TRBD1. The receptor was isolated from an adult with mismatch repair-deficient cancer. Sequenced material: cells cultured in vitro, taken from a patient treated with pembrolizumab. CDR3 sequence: CASSHLTGGSTYEQYF. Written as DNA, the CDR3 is TGTGCCAGCAGCCACCTCACAGGGGGCAGCACCTACGAGCAGTACTTC.